The 26 T cell receptor beta chains in this list originate from one sample, sequenced in a study of blood T cell repertoires in COVID-19. This table comes from immunoSEQ multiplex PCR, and its TCRdb copy is limited to in-frame clones, with some not included. Among 200,000 to 250,000 clones listed, about 79% were seen once. Sequencing was done on a sample of PBMCs or T cells enriched from blood (not recorded which). All receptors come from a woman aged 60-75 years who had recovered from COVID-19.

By share, this clone counts as medium-sized. The chain links TRBV11-2 to TRBJ2-7; 7 bases agree with TRBD2. This CDR3 contains 12 residues. CDR1 and CDR2 (germline): SGHAT, FQNNGV. The J segment lost 6 bases and the V segment lost 2 bases, leaving 1 base of the junction unmatched. CDR3 residues: CASSLTGGEQYF. As DNA, the CDR3 is TGTGCCAGCAGCTTAACGGGGGGCGAGCAGTACTTC.

This clone has more than one count but fewer than ten. V usage is TRBV19 and J usage is TRBJ1-1; D may be TRBD1 (6 bases). The V gene lost 1 base and the J gene lost 4 bases, with 13 bases spanning the gap. The germline V gene encodes CDR1 LNHDA and CDR2 SQIVND (reference sequence). The CDR3 length is 15 residues. In nucleotides, the CDR3 is TGTGCCAGTAGTATAGTTTTAGGGGGTATCACTGAAGCTTTCTTT. Translated: CASSIVLGGITEAFF.

This sequence joins TRBV3-1 (or the pseudogene TRBV3-2) and TRBJ1-6; 9 nucleotides line up with TRBD1. The CDR3 loop spans 16 amino acids. V was pared by 3 bases and J by 10 bases, with 10 bases of the junction left unmatched. The germline V gene encodes CDR1 LGHDT and CDR2 YNNKEL (reference sequence). CDR3 sequence (DNA): TGTGCCAGCAGCCAGACCGGGACAGGGAATCGATCACCCCTCCACTTT. Protein: CASSQTGTGNRSPLHF.

The V and J genes are TRBV15 and TRBJ1-4; 12 bases fit TRBD1. The V and J ends lost 3 bases and 8 bases, in that order; junction bases with no gene match: 4. CDR1 is LNHNV and CDR2 is YYDKDF in the germline V gene (reference sequence). This CDR3 is 15 amino acids long. CDR3: CATSRGQGAEEKLFF. The CDR3, as DNA: TGTGCCACCAGCAGGGGACAGGGGGCTGAGGAAAAACTGTTTTTT.

This clone was seen only once. The CDR3 sequence: CATSDSGRGGETQYF. The DNA for the CDR3 is TGTGCCACCAGTGATTCGGGCAGAGGAGGGGAGACCCAGTACTTC. The V call is TRBV24-1, the J call TRBJ2-5; maybe TRBD2 (6 bases). The CDR3 extends over 15 amino acids. V shed 2 bases and J shed 5 bases, with 14 bases lying between them. Germline CDR1 reads KGHDR; CDR2 reads SFDVKD.

The chain couples TRBV7-2 to TRBJ2-5; 7 bases match TRBD1. The CDR3 length is 15 residues. Trimming at V came to 4 bases and at J to 2 bases, leaving 7 bases not matched to a gene. Germline assignment: CDR1 SGHTA and CDR2 FQGNSA. The CDR3 reads CASSSQTGSQETQYF. CDR3 sequence (DNA): TGTGCCAGCAGCTCCCAGACAGGGTCTCAAGAGACCCAGTACTTC. Based on the CDR3 plus reference TRBV7-2 and TRBJ2-5, the full variable domain is GAGVSQSPSNKVTEKGKDVELRCDPISGHTALYWYRQSLGQGLEFLIYFQGNSAPDKSGLPSDRFSAERTGGSVSTLTIQRTQQEDSAVYLCASSSQTGSQETQYFGPGTRLLVL.

The chain combines TRBV4-1 with TRBJ2-7, with D possibly being TRBD1 (6 bases). The CDR3 has 14 residues. Germline V CDR1 and CDR2: MGHRA, YSYEKL. Trimming cost V 0 bases and J 2 bases, with 8 bases left between them. The CDR3 DNA is TGCGCCAGCAGCCAAGAAAACAGGGCCTACGAGCAGTACTTC. Its translation is CASSQENRAYEQYF.

The rearrangement links TRBV27 to TRBJ2-7; 13 bases are a match to TRBD2. In germline, CDR1 is MNHEY, CDR2 SMNVEV (reference sequence). J gave up 7 bases and V 1 base, and 4 bases lay outside the gene matches. The CDR3 consists of 15 residues. The CDR3 DNA reads as TGTGCCAGCAGTTTATGGACTAGCGGGAGCGAAGAGCAGTACTTC. It translates to CASSLWTSGSEEQYF.

CDR3 DNA sequence: TGTGCCAGCAGCTTACTAGGGGGGGATAATTATAATTCACCCCTCCACTTT. Translated: CASSLLGGDNYNSPLHF. This chain joins TRBV7-2 and TRBJ1-6; weak D call: TRBD1 (6 bases). Germline V gives CDR1 SGHTA, CDR2 FQGNSA. With 2 bases removed from V and 4 bases from J, the gap between germline ends came to 15 bases. This CDR3 contains 17 residues.

The chain has TRBV29-1 and TRBJ1-5; no firm D call. Germline V gene sequence: CDR1 SQVTM, CDR2 ANQGSEA. V gave up 4 bases and J gave up 0 bases, with 13 bases separating them. This CDR3 has 15 residues. CDR3 amino acids: CSVVFAGTSNQPQHF. Here the CDR3 DNA reads TGCAGCGTTGTGTTCGCAGGAACTAGCAATCAGCCCCAGCATTTT.

In DNA, the CDR3 is TGTGCCTCTCGAGAGGGTCCTGGAAACACCATATATTTT. Translated: CASREGPGNTIYF. V usage is TRBV6-5 and J usage is TRBJ1-3; D gene ambiguous. This CDR3 region has 13 residues. The germline V and J ends were trimmed by 11 bases and 2 bases, with 13 bases remaining between them. In germline, CDR1 is MNHEY, CDR2 SVGAGI.

The gene calls are TRBV19 and TRBJ1-5, with 9 bases aligning to TRBD1. Unmatched junction bases numbered 2, after V lost 5 bases and J lost 0 bases. The CDR3 covers 15 residues. Looked up from germline, CDR1 is LNHDA and CDR2 is SQIVND (reference sequence). The CDR3 reads CASSGTGTSNQPQHF. In DNA, the CDR3 is TGTGCCAGTAGTGGGACAGGGACTAGCAATCAGCCCCAGCATTTT.

Only one count was recorded for this clone. The gene calls are TRBV7-9 and TRBJ1-1, with TRBD1 as a possible D gene (6 bases). This CDR3 is built from 15 residues. Germline V CDR1 and CDR2: SEHNR, FQNEAQ (reference sequence). V lost 2 bases to trimming and J lost 0 bases, with 10 bases between them. This CDR3 reads CASSLRTALNTEAFF. DNA of the CDR3: TGTGCCAGCAGCTTAAGGACAGCCCTGAACACTGAAGCTTTCTTT.

The V call is TRBV7-9, the J call TRBJ2-1; no firm D call. The CDR3 is 12 residues long. Germline CDR1 and CDR2: SEHNR and FQNEAQ (reference sequence). V was clipped by 2 bases and J by 9 bases, with 8 bases between them. The CDR3 DNA sequence: TGTGCCAGCAGCTTACAACGGGTTGAGCAGTTCTTC. Translated, it gives CASSLQRVEQFF.

The gene calls are TRBV4-1 and TRBJ1-4; 7 nucleotides match TRBD1. V shed 1 base, J shed 3 bases, and the junction held 2 bases outside the gene matches. The CDR3 loop spans 15 amino acids. Per germline, CDR1 MGHRA and CDR2 YSYEKL. This CDR3 is CASSQGGTANEKLFF. The DNA of the CDR3 is TGCGCCAGCAGCCAAGGGGGGACAGCTAATGAAAAACTGTTTTTT.

This clone occurred once. The chain employs TRBV3-1 (or the pseudogene TRBV3-2) and TRBJ1-1, with D unresolved. Between the trimmed V and J ends, which lost 4 bases and 11 bases, there was a span of 17 bases. CDR1 is LGHDT, CDR2 YNNKEL, per germline (reference sequence). The CDR3 is 13 residues long. In DNA, the CDR3 is TGTGCCAGCAGCCCCGATACGCTCCGGTGGGCTTTCTTT. It translates to CASSPDTLRWAFF.

This chain connects TRBV19 to TRBJ2-2; 10 nucleotides align to TRBD1. Germline CDR1 LNHDA, CDR2 SQIVND (reference sequence). J gave up 5 bases and V 0 bases, and 9 bases lay outside the gene matches. The CDR3 is made up of 18 amino acids. In DNA, the CDR3 is TGTGCCAGTAGTATAGATCGAAGGGGACAGGGGAGGACCGGGGAGCTGTTTTTT. Translating it yields CASSIDRRGQGRTGELFF.

The chain combines TRBV15 with TRBJ2-7, with D perhaps matching TRBD2 (6 bases). The CDR3 spans 15 residues. Germline values: CDR1 LNHNV, CDR2 YYDKDF (reference sequence). Trimming shortened V by 9 bases and J by 0 bases, and 18 bases separated the two germline ends. The DNA of the CDR3 is TGTGCCACGGGATCTGCGGGGCACCTCTCCTACGAGCAGTACTTC. Translating gives CATGSAGHLSYEQYF.

The V gene is TRBV5-1, the J gene TRBJ2-2, with 10 bases that match TRBD1. The length of the CDR3 is 15 residues. Germline V gene data show CDR1 as SGHRS and CDR2 as YFSETQ. V shed 0 bases, J shed 6 bases, and the junction held 2 bases outside the gene matches. CDR3 nucleotides: TGCGCCAGCAGCTTGGAGGGACAGGGGTCCGGGGAGCTGTTTTTT. Amino acid sequence: CASSLEGQGSGELFF.

V gene TRBV14 combines with J gene TRBJ2-3; possibly TRBD2 for D (5 bases). The CDR3 has 16 amino acids. From germline, CDR1 is SGHDN and CDR2 FVKESK. Trimming removed 0 bases from V and 0 bases from J, with 10 bases in between. The CDR3 here is CASSQEVSASTDTQYF. The CDR3 DNA sequence: TGTGCCAGCAGCCAAGAGGTTAGCGCAAGCACAGATACGCAGTATTTT.

This clone was picked up one time. This chain links TRBV6-5 with TRBJ1-1; 10 nucleotides align to TRBD1. The J segment lost 5 bases and the V segment lost 4 bases, leaving 7 bases of the junction unmatched. This CDR3 region has 15 residues. Germline V gene sequence: CDR1 MNHEY, CDR2 SVGAGI. CDR3 in DNA: TGTGCCAGCAGTTTGCACCCGGGACAGGGGACTGAAGCTTTCTTT. Amino acid sequence: CASSLHPGQGTEAFF.

V usage is TRBV6-1 and J usage is TRBJ2-1; possible D gene TRBD2, 5 bases. The V gene lost 3 bases and the J gene lost 0 bases, with 9 bases spanning the gap. This CDR3 region has 15 residues. Germline CDR1 reads MNHNS; CDR2 reads SASEGT. In nucleotides, the CDR3 is TGTGCCAGCAGTGACAGGAGGATCTCCTACAATGAGCAGTTCTTC. This sequence encodes CASSDRRISYNEQFF.

The rearrangement links TRBV4-1 to TRBJ1-2, with D possibly TRBD1 on 6 matching bases. The CDR3 loop spans 14 amino acids. Germline CDR1 and CDR2: MGHRA and YSYEKL. Between the trimmed V and J ends, which lost 4 bases and 4 bases, there was a span of 13 bases. The CDR3 region has the DNA TGCGCCAGCAGCCTCCGGACAGTACCCTATGGCTACACCTTC. Its protein product is CASSLRTVPYGYTF.

The rearrangement joins TRBV30 to TRBJ1-1; D possibly corresponds to TRBD1 (5 bases). The germline CDR1 and CDR2 sequences are GTSNPN and SVGIG (reference sequence). The CDR3 covers 13 residues. Trimming cost V 2 bases and J 5 bases, with 12 bases left between them. This chain's CDR3 is CAWSHTGGTEAFF. For the CDR3, the DNA is TGTGCCTGGAGTCACACCGGGGGGACTGAAGCTTTCTTT.

The chain is built from TRBV5-4 and TRBJ2-3, with 9 bases fitting TRBD1. V shed 0 bases and J 8 bases; nucleotides not matched to a gene: 7. From germline, CDR1 is SGHNT and CDR2 YYREEE (reference sequence). The CDR3 is 15 residues long. The CDR3 loop is CASSLVQGANITQYF. The CDR3 nucleotides read TGTGCCAGCAGCTTGGTACAGGGGGCGAACATTACGCAGTATTTT.

The V gene is TRBV5-8, the J gene TRBJ1-5; D is undetermined. Germline V lookup: CDR1 SGHTS, CDR2 YDEGEE. The CDR3 is 13 amino acids. Trimming pared 4 bases from V and 1 base from J, leaving 6 bases between. The CDR3 is CASSPGSNQPQHF. The DNA of the CDR3 is TGTGCCAGCAGCCCGGGGAGCAATCAGCCCCAGCATTTT.